This TCR beta chain was sequenced during a study of shared clonotypes between healthy human individuals. CDR3 length equals 14 residues. The J segment lost 1 base and the V segment lost 6 bases, leaving 1 base of the junction unmatched. Per the germline V gene, CDR1 is SEHNR and CDR2 is FQNEAQ (reference sequence). Assay used: immunoSEQ multiplex PCR; TCRdb lists only in-frame clones, some missing. The sample includes 2.3 million or so clones, more than 80% seen only once; the top ten take under 0.45%. A split of CD4+ cells into CD45RA+ naive and CD45RA-negative memory subsets was performed. The material sequenced was naive CD4+ T cells from PBMCs. Subset here: CD45RA+ positively selected. The clonotype comes from a man in his late teens or twenties in good health. Some clones in this sample may be carry-over from other donors' samples. This chain links TRBV7-9 with TRBJ2-2; the match to TRBD2 covers 8 bases. CDR3 nucleotide sequence: TGTGCCAGCAGACTAGCGGTGAACACCGGGGAGCTGTTTTTT. The encoded protein is CASRLAVNTGELFF. Combining the CDR3 with reference TRBV7-9 and TRBJ2-2 gives the whole variable domain DTGVSQNPRHKITKRGQNVTFRCDPISEHNRLYWYRQTLGQGPEFLTYFQNEAQLEKSRLLSDRFSAERPKGSFSTLEIQRTEQGDSAMYLCASRLAVNTGELFFGEGSRLTVL.